The subject of this entry is one T cell receptor (beta chain). Its antigen is not known. Other DNA sequences in this sample translate to the same CDR3. Naive CD45RA+ and memory CD45RA-negative subsets were split from CD4+ cells. Several immunoSEQ 96-well plates shared each subset's DNA, each plate a replicate. Assay used: immunoSEQ multiplex PCR; TCRdb lists only in-frame clones, some missing. The sample carries 2,500,000 or so clones, less than 95% recorded once. V lost 0 bases and J 5 bases, leaving 6 bases between the germline ends. The CDR3 totals 13 residues. Per the germline V gene, CDR1 is SGHRS and CDR2 is YFSETQ. The sample comes from a study of shared clonotypes between healthy human individuals. Overall study: In total, the donors were a couple of women and a few men aged 18 to 49.

Overall study results and limits: Researchers found naive subsets generally carried larger estimated richness than memory subsets.

Specimen: naive CD4+ T cells from PBMCs. Described subset: CD45RA+ positively selected. The rearrangement uses TRBV5-1 and TRBJ2-1; no definite D call. This sequence was found in a man aged 18 to 29 in good health. Some clones in this sample may be carry-over from other donors' samples. The CDR3 is CASSLGRNNEQFF. Written as DNA, the CDR3 is TGCGCCAGCAGCTTGGGTAGGAACAATGAGCAGTTCTTC.